A single sample is the source of the 30 T cell receptor beta chains below, sequenced in a study of cytomegalovirus exposure and HLA in healthy donors. Use of 60 Vbeta and 13 Jbeta primers characterized the PCR. Profiled with immunoSEQ multiplex PCR; TCRdb holds only in-frame clones, not every one. Its clone listing holds 120,000 to 150,000 clones. The specimen was PBMCs. These receptors all come from a woman in her 50s in good health and CMV-seronegative.

This chain joins TRBV14 and TRBJ2-7; D unresolved. The CDR3 is 12 amino acids. V lost 6 bases and J lost 7, with 13 bases in between. Germline V CDR1 and CDR2: SGHDN, FVKESK. CDR3 loop: CASSFDVREQYF. CDR3 bases: TGTGCCAGCAGTTTCGATGTGAGGGAGCAGTACTTC. Full variable domain (missing parts from reference TRBV14 and TRBJ2-7): EAGVTQFPSHSVIEKGQTVTLRCDPISGHDNLYWYRRVMGKEIKFLLHFVKESKQDESGMPNNRFLAERTGGTYSTLKVQPAELEDSGVYFCASSFDVREQYFGPGTRLTVT.

CDR3 in amino acids: CASKFDSLDGYTF. CDR3 nucleotide sequence: TGTGCCAGCAAGTTTGACAGTCTCGATGGCTACACCTTC. The rearrangement uses TRBV27 and TRBJ1-2; weak D call: TRBD1 (5 bases). Germline V lookup: CDR1 MNHEY, CDR2 SMNVEV (reference sequence). V lost 7 bases and J lost 6, with 15 bases in between. The CDR3 is made up of 13 amino acids.

The genes are TRBV4-1 and TRBJ2-5, with D tentatively TRBD2 (6 bases). V lost 0 bases to trimming and J lost 5 bases, with 13 bases between them. Germline V gives CDR1 MGHRA, CDR2 YSYEKL. The CDR3 length is 15 residues. The CDR3: CASSQEVAGWETQYF. CDR3 DNA: TGCGCCAGCAGCCAAGAAGTGGCGGGATGGGAGACCCAGTACTTC.

The chain combines TRBV7-8 with TRBJ2-5; the match to TRBD1 covers 7 bases. The CDR3 is 14 amino acids. Germline loops: CDR1 SGHVS, CDR2 FQNEAQ. With V trimmed by 9 bases and J by 1 base, 8 bases remained unmatched. The CDR3 DNA reads TGTGCCAGAGGCAACCGGGACAGCCAAGAGACCCAGTACTTC. It codes for CARGNRDSQETQYF.

The chain uses TRBV13 and TRBJ2-7; 12 bases fit TRBD2. Germline trimming cut 7 bases from V and 2 bases from J; bases unmatched to any gene: 3. CDR3 length: 14 residues. The germline V gene encodes CDR1 PRHDT and CDR2 FYEKMQ (reference sequence). The CDR3 loop is CASKSSGGAYEQYF. The DNA for the CDR3 is TGTGCCAGCAAATCTAGCGGGGGGGCCTACGAGCAGTACTTC.

The chain has TRBV15 and TRBJ2-7, with 8 nucleotides matching TRBD1. V lost 0 bases and J lost 3; bases outside the gene matches: 13. There are 18 residues in the CDR3. CDR1 is LNHNV, CDR2 YYDKDF, per germline (reference sequence). The CDR3: CATSRDPRGLAEIYEQYF. The CDR3 DNA is TGTGCCACCAGCAGAGATCCCAGGGGGCTGGCTGAAATCTACGAGCAGTACTTC.

The rearrangement uses TRBV4-1 and TRBJ2-1; 9 bases are a match to TRBD2. With V trimmed by 2 bases and J by 7 bases, 12 bases remained unmatched. This CDR3 has 17 residues. CDR1 and CDR2 from the germline V gene are MGHRA and YSYEKL. The CDR3 region has the DNA TGCGCCAGCAGCCAATTCTCCGGGACTAGCCACAATAATGAGCAGTTCTTC. Its protein product is CASSQFSGTSHNNEQFF.

The chain employs TRBV28 and TRBJ1-1; TRBD1 might be the D (6 bases). The CDR3 has 13 residues. Germline lookup yields CDR1 MDHEN and CDR2 SYDVKM. V lost 5 bases, J lost 3 bases, and 10 bases lay in between. For the CDR3, the DNA is TGTGCCAGCAGTCCGGACAGATACACTGAAGCTTTCTTT. Translating gives CASSPDRYTEAFF.

The gene calls are TRBV5-1 and TRBJ2-7; 8 bases line up with TRBD2. CDR3 length: 15 residues. The V gene end was trimmed by 1 base and the J gene end by 4 bases; junction bases not matched to a gene: 7. Per the germline V gene, CDR1 is SGHRS and CDR2 is YFSETQ. The CDR3 DNA sequence: TGCGCCAGCAGCTTGAGGAGCGGGAGTGGGTACGAGCAGTACTTC. Its translation: CASSLRSGSGYEQYF. Based on the CDR3 plus reference TRBV5-1 and TRBJ2-7, the full variable domain is KAGVTQTPRYLIKTRGQQVTLSCSPISGHRSVSWYQQTPGQGLQFLFEYFSETQRNKGNFPGRFSGRQFSNSRSEMNVSTLELGDSALYLCASSLRSGSGYEQYFGPGTRLTVT.

This rearrangement joins TRBV6-1 to TRBJ1-5; TRBD1 matches 8 bases. CDR1 and CDR2 from the germline V gene are MNHNS and SASEGT. V was pared by 5 bases and J by 7 bases, with 7 bases of the junction left unmatched. The CDR3 is 14 amino acids. CDR3 region: CASSSTGGEQPQHF. In nucleotides, the CDR3 is TGTGCCAGCAGTTCCACAGGGGGAGAGCAGCCCCAGCATTTT.

J is TRBJ2-5 and V is TRBV18; no clear D gene. Trimming cost V 3 bases and J 5 bases, with 7 bases left between them. Germline V gene lookup returns CDR1 KGHSH and CDR2 LQKENI. This CDR3 has 12 amino acids. The CDR3 DNA is TGTGCCAGCTCACCGTCCGGGGAGACCCAGTACTTC. Translated, it gives CASSPSGETQYF. The full variable domain, completed using reference TRBV18 and TRBJ2-5, is NAGVMQNPRHLVRRRGQEARLRCSPMKGHSHVYWYRQLPEEGLKFMVYLQKENIIDESGMPKERFSAEFPKEGPSILRIQQVVRGDSAAYFCASSPSGETQYFGPGTRLLVL.

This chain joins TRBV28 and TRBJ2-7; 10 bases line up with TRBD1. V lost 8 bases, J lost 2 bases, and 3 bases stayed unmatched. Germline-derived CDR1 and CDR2 are MDHEN and SYDVKM. CDR3 length: 13 residues. CDR3 residues: CASPGQGAYEQYF. The CDR3 DNA sequence: TGTGCCAGCCCTGGACAGGGGGCCTACGAGCAGTACTTC.

This sequence joins TRBV28 and TRBJ2-1, with a possible D match to TRBD1 (6 bases). V lost 6 bases, J lost 0 bases, and 9 bases lay in between. Per germline, CDR1 MDHEN and CDR2 SYDVKM. The CDR3 covers 14 residues. The CDR3 nucleotides read TGTGCCAGCAGCATGGGACACTCCTACAATGAGCAGTTCTTC. It encodes CASSMGHSYNEQFF. Using reference TRBV28 and TRBJ2-1 for the parts outside the CDR3, the full variable domain is DVKVTQSSRYLVKRTGEKVFLECVQDMDHENMFWYRQDPGLGLRLIYFSYDVKMKEKGDIPEGYSVSREKKERFSLILESASTNQTSMYLCASSMGHSYNEQFFGPGTRLTVL.

The V and J genes are TRBV10-2 and TRBJ2-5; 11 bases agree with TRBD1. V was pared by 2 bases and J by 5 bases, with 4 bases of the junction left unmatched. Germline CDR1 WSHSY, CDR2 SAAADI. The CDR3 runs 15 residues. The CDR3 loop reads CASSEGTGGLETQYF. The CDR3 bases are TGCGCCAGCAGTGAGGGGACAGGGGGTTTGGAGACCCAGTACTTC.

V usage is TRBV9 and J usage is TRBJ2-2, with 8 bases fitting TRBD2. Trimming cost V 7 bases and J 2 bases; bases outside gene matches: 13. The germline gives CDR1 SGDLS, CDR2 YYNGEE. This CDR3 spans 17 amino acids. CDR3 in amino acids: CASSNRLGTRNTGELFF. The CDR3 DNA sequence: TGTGCCAGCTCGAACCGACTGGGGACTAGAAACACCGGGGAGCTGTTTTTT.

V usage is TRBV28 and J usage is TRBJ2-1; 8 bases map to TRBD2. Trimming took 5 bases from V and 0 from J; bases not matched to a gene: 6. This CDR3 has 16 residues. CDR1 is MDHEN and CDR2 is SYDVKM in the germline V gene. CDR3 protein: CASSPLAADSYNEQFF. The CDR3 coding sequence is TGTGCCAGCAGTCCACTAGCGGCTGACTCCTACAATGAGCAGTTCTTC.

The V call is TRBV6-5, the J call TRBJ2-1; a weak D match, TRBD1 (6 bases). Looked up from germline, CDR1 is MNHEY and CDR2 is SVGAGI. The CDR3 consists of 16 residues. V dropped 4 bases and J dropped 6 bases, with 19 bases sitting between them. CDR3 DNA sequence: TGTGCCAGCAGTTCCCCTTCAGGGGTGTTGTCCAATGAGCAGTTCTTC. Amino acids: CASSSPSGVLSNEQFF.

The gene calls are TRBV7-2 and TRBJ1-5; 7 nucleotides agree with TRBD1. The CDR3 has 15 amino acids. Germline CDR1 is SGHTA and CDR2 is FQGNSA. Germline trimming cut 1 base from V and 4 bases from J; bases unmatched to any gene: 4. CDR3 loop: CASSLVQGENQPQHF. The CDR3 DNA is TGTGCCAGCAGCTTAGTTCAGGGGGAGAATCAGCCCCAGCATTTT.

The chain is built from TRBV11-2 and TRBJ2-1; D may be TRBD1 (5 bases). The V end lost 5 bases, the J end lost 6 bases, and 8 bases lay between the germline ends. Germline V lookup: CDR1 SGHAT, CDR2 FQNNGV. The CDR3 consists of 12 residues. In nucleotides, the CDR3 is TGTGCCAGCAGCCTCAGGGTCAATGAGCAGTTCTTC. It specifies CASSLRVNEQFF.

The chain has TRBV4-1 and TRBJ2-7; 8 bases are a match to TRBD1. The CDR3 is 13 residues long. Germline V gene lookup returns CDR1 MGHRA and CDR2 YSYEKL. V lost 4 bases, J lost 2 bases, and 1 base stayed unmatched. CDR3 residues: CASSRGQAYEQYF. In DNA form, the CDR3 reads TGCGCCAGCAGCCGGGGACAGGCCTACGAGCAGTACTTC.

The chain employs TRBV2 and TRBJ2-5; 7 bases match TRBD2. In germline, CDR1 is SNHLY, CDR2 FYNNEI. The V gene end was trimmed by 8 bases and the J gene end by 4 bases; junction bases not matched to a gene: 4. This CDR3 has 12 amino acids. The CDR3 loop is CASREVGETQYF. In nucleotides, the CDR3 is TGTGCCAGCCGGGAGGTCGGAGAGACCCAGTACTTC.

This chain links TRBV19 with TRBJ2-7, with a possible D match to TRBD2 (6 bases). V was trimmed by 6 bases and J by 3 bases, leaving 12 bases between them. CDR1 is LNHDA and CDR2 is SQIVND in the germline V gene (reference sequence). This CDR3 region has 13 residues. The CDR3 DNA reads as TGTGCCAGTAGCGCGGGGTCAAGCTACGAGCAGTACTTC. Encoded protein: CASSAGSSYEQYF.

The chain employs TRBV28 and TRBJ2-5; D is perhaps TRBD2 (6 bases). The CDR3 extends over 13 amino acids. Trimming pared 5 bases from V and 5 bases from J, leaving 12 bases between. Germline-derived CDR1 and CDR2 are MDHEN and SYDVKM. DNA for the CDR3: TGTGCCAGCAGTCGGGAGCAGGCGGAGACCCAGTACTTC. Protein sequence: CASSREQAETQYF.

The CDR3 DNA reads as TGTGCCAGCAGCTTGGGAGTAGCGGGGGGTACCTGGGAGACCCAGTACTTC. Encoded protein: CASSLGVAGGTWETQYF. The gene calls are TRBV5-6 and TRBJ2-5; TRBD2 agrees at 10 bases. The CDR3 contains 17 residues. The trim removed 0 bases at V and 5 bases at J, leaving 10 bases unmatched. Looked up from germline, CDR1 is SGHDT and CDR2 is YYEEEE.

V and J are TRBV13 and TRBJ1-4, with 10 bases matching TRBD1. After removal of 5 bases from V and 3 bases from J, the junction contained 6 bases not matched to a gene. Germline V gene data show CDR1 as PRHDT and CDR2 as FYEKMQ (reference sequence). The CDR3 totals 16 residues. Written as DNA, the CDR3 is TGTGCCAGCAGCCCGACAGGGGGCGCTTCTAATGAAAAACTGTTTTTT. It specifies CASSPTGGASNEKLFF.

The rearrangement uses TRBV19 and TRBJ2-7, with 7 bases that match TRBD2. CDR1 is LNHDA and CDR2 is SQIVND in the germline V gene (reference sequence). V lost 3 bases to trimming and J lost 0 bases; unmatched junction nucleotides: 8. The CDR3 is made up of 16 amino acids. DNA of the CDR3: TGTGCCAGTAGTATCAGTGTTGGGGACTACTCCTACGAGCAGTACTTC. It encodes CASSISVGDYSYEQYF.

This chain links TRBV28 with TRBJ1-2, with TRBD1 matching 10 bases. V shed 8 bases and J 7 bases; nucleotides not matched to a gene: 13. The germline CDR1 and CDR2 sequences are MDHEN and SYDVKM. This CDR3 has 15 amino acids. The CDR3 DNA sequence: TGTGCCAGCTGTTCCGGGGGACAGGGGAAAGCTGGCTACACCTTC. This codes for CASCSGGQGKAGYTF.

The chain employs TRBV19 and TRBJ2-1; 7 nucleotides agree with TRBD1. Trimming took 5 bases from V and 2 from J; bases not matched to a gene: 9. Germline CDR1 is LNHDA and CDR2 is SQIVND (reference sequence). This CDR3 has 16 amino acids. The CDR3 loop is CASSHGQVGAYNEQFF. Here the CDR3 DNA reads TGTGCCAGTAGTCATGGACAGGTTGGGGCCTACAATGAGCAGTTCTTC.

The rearrangement links TRBV28 to TRBJ2-3; D is perhaps TRBD2 (6 bases). Germline V gene sequence: CDR1 MDHEN, CDR2 SYDVKM. CDR3 size: 12 residues. Between the trimmed V and J ends, which lost 8 bases and 7 bases, there was a span of 13 bases. Written as DNA, the CDR3 is TGTGCCAGCGCCCGGGGGAATAATACGCAGTATTTT. Translation gives CASARGNNTQYF.

The CDR3, as DNA: TGCGCCAGCAGCTTGGGGGTGGACAGAGCTAGCACAGATACGCAGTATTTT. Amino acids: CASSLGVDRASTDTQYF. This chain links TRBV5-1 with TRBJ2-3; D is perhaps TRBD1 (6 bases). Trimming left V 0 bases short and J 0 bases short, with 14 bases between. The CDR3 covers 17 residues. Germline loops: CDR1 SGHRS, CDR2 YFSETQ.